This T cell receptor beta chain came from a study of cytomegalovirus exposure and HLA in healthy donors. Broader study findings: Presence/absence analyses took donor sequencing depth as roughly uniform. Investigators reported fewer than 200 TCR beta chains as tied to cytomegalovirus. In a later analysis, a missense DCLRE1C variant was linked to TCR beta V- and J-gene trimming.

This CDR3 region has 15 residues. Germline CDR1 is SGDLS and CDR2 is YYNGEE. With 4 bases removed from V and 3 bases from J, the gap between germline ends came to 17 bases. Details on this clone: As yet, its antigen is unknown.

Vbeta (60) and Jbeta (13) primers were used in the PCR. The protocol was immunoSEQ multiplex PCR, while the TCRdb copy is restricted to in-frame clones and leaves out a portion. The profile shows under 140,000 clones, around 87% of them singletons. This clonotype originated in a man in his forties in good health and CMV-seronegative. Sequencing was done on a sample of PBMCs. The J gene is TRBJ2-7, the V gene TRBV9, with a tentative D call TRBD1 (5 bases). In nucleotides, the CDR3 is TGTGCCAGCAGCTACAGGCTATCCTCTATCTACGAGCAGTACTTC. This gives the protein CASSYRLSSIYEQYF.